Listed here is a single T cell receptor beta chain. Generated by immunoSEQ multiplex PCR, the TCRdb table keeps only in-frame clones and is missing some. This sample has about 200,000 clones, with approximately 90% found just once. The source of the sample is a study of blood T cell repertoires in COVID-19. Per the germline V gene, CDR1 is LGHNA and CDR2 is YSLEER. The CDR3 extends over 16 amino acids. The V and J ends lost 4 bases and 4 bases respectively, with 16 bases between them. This rearrangement joins TRBV4-3 to TRBJ2-2, with a possible D match to TRBD1 (5 bases). This TCR derives from a man between 50 and 59 years old with COVID-19, enrolled during active disease. The sequencing sample was made of peripheral blood. CDR3 in DNA: TGCGCCAGCAGCCCCCTGGCAGGGCGAGGCACCGGGGAGCTGTTTTTT. Protein product: CASSPLAGRGTGELFF.